This is a list of T cell receptor beta chains from one sample in a study of T cell responses to AZD1222 COVID-19 vaccine. Here immunoSEQ multiplex PCR was the method, and the copy in TCRdb shows in-frame clones only, minus some. This sample has 55,000 to 90,000 clones, with 82% found just once. Here the sequenced sample was peripheral blood, taken on day 0 of AZD1222 vaccination. All receptors derive from an adult in good health. Each CDR3 is given with its conserved first and last residue. A D gene is named only where the DNA matches it firmly. The size entry is marked missing in some rows and otherwise reads once, few, many or a size class.

D gene	clone size	V gene	J gene	CDR3 protein	CDR3 DNA
-	-	TRBV19	TRBJ2-1	CASNEGGFNEQFF	TGTGCCAGTAACGAGGGGGGGTTCAATGAGCAGTTCTTC
TRBD2	-	TRBV7-2	TRBJ2-5	CASSLGGGAAGRTQYF	TGTGCCAGCAGCTTAGGCGGGGGGGCCGCGGGGCGGACCCAGTACTTC
-	-	TRBV11-3	TRBJ2-1	CASSLGNEQFF	TGTGCCAGCAGCTTGGGCAATGAGCAGTTCTTC
-	-	TRBV10-1	TRBJ2-3	CASSHRDTQYF	TGCGCCAGCAGTCACCGGGATACGCAGTATTTT
TRBD1	-	TRBV5-1	TRBJ1-1	CASSLTGGNPEAFF	TGCGCCAGCAGCTTAACAGGGGGCAATCCTGAAGCTTTCTTT
-	few	TRBV29-1	TRBJ2-1	CSVERGVSYNEQFF	TGCAGCGTTGAAAGGGGGGTGTCCTACAATGAGCAGTTCTTC
-	-	TRBV10-2	TRBJ2-7	CASSANWYEQYF	TGCGCCAGCAGTGCCAACTGGTACGAGCAGTACTTC
-	-	TRBV28	TRBJ1-2	CASRPTDIYGYTF	TGTGCCAGCAGACCGACAGATATCTATGGCTACACCTTC
TRBD1	few	TRBV6-6	TRBJ1-4	CASRYRDRANEKLFF	TGTGCCAGCAGATACCGGGACAGGGCTAATGAAAAACTGTTTTTT
-	-	TRBV6-6	TRBJ1-5	CASTEGDQPQHF	TGTGCCAGCACCGAAGGGGATCAGCCCCAGCATTTT
TRBD1	-	TRBV4-2	TRBJ1-2	CASRLDRGGYTF	TGTGCCAGCAGGCTAGACAGGGGTGGCTACACCTTC
TRBD1	-	TRBV6-5	TRBJ1-1	CASWGTGGMNTEAFF	TGTGCCAGCTGGGGGACAGGGGGAATGAACACTGAAGCTTTCTTT
-	-	TRBV14	TRBJ2-7	CASSQDLGSYEQYF	TGTGCCAGCAGCCAAGATCTAGGGTCCTACGAGCAGTACTTC
-	-	TRBV9	TRBJ2-6	CASSPSQQASGANVLTF	TGTGCCAGCAGCCCATCCCAACAGGCCTCTGGGGCCAACGTCCTGACTTTC
-	few	TRBV30	TRBJ1-6	CACARGLNSPLHF	TGTGCCTGTGCCCGGGGCCTAAATTCACCCCTCCACTTT
-	-	TRBV3-1/TRBV3-2	TRBJ2-7	CASSQGTGSYEQYF	TGTGCCAGCAGCCAAGGTACAGGATCCTACGAGCAGTACTTC
-	-	TRBV4-3	TRBJ2-2	CASSQGNREWTGELFF	TGCGCCAGCAGCCAAGGAAACAGGGAGTGGACCGGGGAGCTGTTTTTT
-	-	TRBV4-1	TRBJ1-1	CASTRTWGNTEAFF	TGCGCCAGCACAAGGACTTGGGGTAACACTGAAGCTTTCTTT
-	-	TRBV25-1	TRBJ2-1	CASSERLSPYNEQFF	TGTGCCAGCAGTGAAAGGTTAAGCCCCTACAATGAGCAGTTCTTC
TRBD1	few	TRBV7-9	TRBJ1-3	CASSLTGGSGNTIYF	TGTGCCAGCAGCTTGACAGGGGGCTCTGGAAACACCATATATTTT
-	-	TRBV27	TRBJ2-3	CASSLYGGWEYF	TGTGCCAGCAGTTTATACGGAGGCTGGGAGTATTTT
-	-	TRBV7-3	TRBJ1-2	CASGDRAYGYTF	TGTGCCAGTGGCGACAGAGCCTATGGCTACACCTTC
-	-	TRBV28	TRBJ1-4	CASTPQVGRRGEKLFF	TGTGCCAGCACCCCTCAGGTCGGGAGGCGAGGTGAAAAACTGTTTTTT
-	once	TRBV6-5	TRBJ1-1	CASSQQGSNTEAFF	TGTGCCAGCAGTCAACAGGGTTCGAACACTGAAGCTTTCTTT
TRBD1	-	TRBV30	TRBJ2-7	CAWTHRGLGEQYF	TGTGCCTGGACCCACAGGGGGCTCGGCGAGCAGTACTTC
TRBD1	-	TRBV28	TRBJ1-1	CASATGDTEAFF	TGTGCCAGTGCTACAGGGGACACTGAAGCTTTCTTT
TRBD1	-	TRBV30	TRBJ2-7	CAWRGTGGAYEQYF	TGTGCCTGGAGGGGGACAGGGGGGGCCTACGAGCAGTACTTC
-	-	TRBV5-1	TRBJ1-3	CASSLEGGGNTIYF	TGCGCCAGCAGCTTGGAAGGGGGTGGAAACACCATATATTTT
TRBD1	-	TRBV5-1	TRBJ1-2	CASSLEGDSNYGYTF	TGCGCCAGCAGCTTGGAGGGGGACAGTAACTATGGCTACACCTTC
-	-	TRBV18	TRBJ1-3	CASSSPITGPSGNTIYF	TGTGCCAGCTCATCTCCGATTACAGGTCCCTCTGGAAACACCATATATTTT